The rows below give T cell receptor beta chains drawn from one sample of a study of blood T cell repertoires in COVID-19. Some clones are missing from TCRdb's copy, which holds only in-frame ones; the method was immunoSEQ multiplex PCR. Counted here are around 250,000 clones, roughly 85% occurring once; the ten biggest clones make up approximately 9.1%. The material sequenced was PBMCs or T cells enriched from blood (not recorded which). These receptors originate from a woman in her forties or fifties with acute COVID-19. The CDR3 runs from the conserved cysteine through the conserved F or W. A D gene is named only where the DNA matches it firmly. Expanded clones get a size class; other rows say once, few or many, or leave the size out.

j_call clone_size v_call d_call cdr3_nt cdr3_aa
TRBJ1-6 few TRBV6-5 TRBD1 TGTGCCAGCAGTTACACCCACAGGGGCGGGAATTCACCCCTCCACTTT CASSYTHRGGNSPLHF
TRBJ2-1 . TRBV10-3 . TGTGCCATCAGTGACGTTACAGGTCCCTACAATGAGCAGTTCTTC CAISDVTGPYNEQFF
TRBJ1-1 . TRBV7-9 . TGTGCCAGCAGCTTCAGGGCGTTGAACACTGAAGCTTTCTTT CASSFRALNTEAFF
TRBJ2-1 once TRBV6-6 . TGTGCCAGCAACCCCGGCGTCAACCGGGGTAATGAGCAGTTCTTC CASNPGVNRGNEQFF
TRBJ1-3 . TRBV30 TRBD1 TGTGCCTGGAGCCTGACTGACAGGGATAGTAACACCATATATTTT CAWSLTDRDSNTIYF
TRBJ1-5 . TRBV6-2/TRBV6-3 . TGTGCCAGCAGTTACCCGGGGGTAGGCAATCAGCCCCAGCATTTT CASSYPGVGNQPQHF
TRBJ2-3 . TRBV7-2 . TGTGCCAGCAGCACCCAGGGGTCCCCAGATACGCAGTATTTT CASSTQGSPDTQYF
TRBJ1-5 . TRBV7-2 . TGTGCCAGCAGCCCCGGGACAAAAAATCAGCCCCAGCATTTT CASSPGTKNQPQHF
TRBJ2-1 once TRBV3-1/TRBV3-2 TRBD1 TGTGCCAGCAGCCAAGATTTGAACAGGGGGAGTGCGGGTGAGCAGTTCTTC CASSQDLNRGSAGEQFF
TRBJ2-3 . TRBV29-1 . TGCAGCGTTGAAGCGCGTTCTAGCACAGATACGCAGTATTTT CSVEARSSTDTQYF